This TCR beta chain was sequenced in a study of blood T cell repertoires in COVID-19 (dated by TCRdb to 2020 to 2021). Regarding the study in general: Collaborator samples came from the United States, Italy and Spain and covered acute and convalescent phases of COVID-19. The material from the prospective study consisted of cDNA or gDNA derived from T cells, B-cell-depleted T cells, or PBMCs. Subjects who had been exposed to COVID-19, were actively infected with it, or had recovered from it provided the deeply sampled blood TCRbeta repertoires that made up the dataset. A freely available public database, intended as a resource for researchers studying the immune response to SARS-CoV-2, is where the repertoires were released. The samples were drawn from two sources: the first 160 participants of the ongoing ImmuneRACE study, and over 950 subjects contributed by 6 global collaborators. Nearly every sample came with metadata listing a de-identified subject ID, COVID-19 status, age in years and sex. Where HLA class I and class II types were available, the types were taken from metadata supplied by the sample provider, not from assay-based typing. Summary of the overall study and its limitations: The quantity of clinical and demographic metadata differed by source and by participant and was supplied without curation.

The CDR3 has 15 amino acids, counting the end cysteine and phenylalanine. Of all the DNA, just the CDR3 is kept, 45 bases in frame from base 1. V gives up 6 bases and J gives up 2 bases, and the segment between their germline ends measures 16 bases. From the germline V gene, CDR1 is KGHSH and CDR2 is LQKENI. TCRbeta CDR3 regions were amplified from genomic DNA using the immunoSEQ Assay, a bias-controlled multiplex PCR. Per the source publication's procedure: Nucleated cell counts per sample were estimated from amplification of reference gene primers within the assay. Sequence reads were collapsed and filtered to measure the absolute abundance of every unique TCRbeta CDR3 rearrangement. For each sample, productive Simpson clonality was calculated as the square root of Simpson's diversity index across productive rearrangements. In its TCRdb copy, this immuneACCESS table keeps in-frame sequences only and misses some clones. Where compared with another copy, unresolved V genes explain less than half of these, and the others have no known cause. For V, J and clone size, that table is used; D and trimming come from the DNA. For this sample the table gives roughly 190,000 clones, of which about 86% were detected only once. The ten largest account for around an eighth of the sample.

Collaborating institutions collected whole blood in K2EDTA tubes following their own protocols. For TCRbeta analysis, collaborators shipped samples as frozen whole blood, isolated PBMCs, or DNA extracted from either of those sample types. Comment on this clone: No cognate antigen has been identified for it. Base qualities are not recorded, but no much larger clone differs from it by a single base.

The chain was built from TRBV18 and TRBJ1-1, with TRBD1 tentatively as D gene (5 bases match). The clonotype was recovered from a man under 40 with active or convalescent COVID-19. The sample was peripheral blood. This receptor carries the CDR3 CASSLMGQGNTEAFF. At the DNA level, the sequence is TGTGCCAGCTCGCTGATGGGGCAGGGAAACACTGAAGCTTTCTTT. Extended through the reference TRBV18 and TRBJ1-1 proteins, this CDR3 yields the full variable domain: NAGVMQNPRHLVRRRGQEARLRCSPMKGHSHVYWYRQLPEEGLKFMVYLQKENIIDESGMPKERFSAEFPKEGPSILRIQQVVRGDSAAYFCASSLMGQGNTEAFFGQGTRLTVV.